The 16 T cell receptor beta chains given below trace back to one sample, sequenced in a study of blood T cell repertoires in COVID-19. Only in-frame clones appear in the TCRdb table, and some are missing; sequencing was by immunoSEQ multiplex PCR. The sample holds roughly 86,000 clones, about nine tenths seen once. Sample: peripheral blood. The receptor source for this set is a woman between 50 and 59 years old in a cohort sampled during active COVID-19.

The V gene is TRBV18, the J gene TRBJ2-7; 7 nucleotides line up with TRBD2. Looked up from germline, CDR1 is KGHSH and CDR2 is LQKENI. The length of the CDR3 is 16 residues. J lost 4 bases, V lost 1 base, and 10 bases had no gene match. Here the CDR3 DNA reads TGTGCCAGCTCACCACGAAGCGGGAAAAACCCGTACGAGCAGTACTTC. This sequence encodes CASSPRSGKNPYEQYF.

The chain carries TRBV5-3 and TRBJ2-2; 7 positions agree with TRBD1. TRBV5-3 carries the ORF label, with uncertain function. V lost 3 bases, J lost 3 bases, and 8 bases stayed unmatched. The CDR3 is made up of 16 amino acids. This chain's CDR3 is CARSSYRGTDTGELFF. The CDR3 DNA sequence: TGTGCCAGAAGCTCATACAGGGGTACGGACACCGGGGAGCTGTTTTTT.

The chain has TRBV15 and TRBJ2-1, with 9 bases fitting TRBD2. With V trimmed by 1 base and J by 5 bases, 9 bases remained unmatched. The CDR3 has 17 amino acids. CDR1 and CDR2 (germline): LNHNV, YYDKDF (reference sequence). The CDR3 DNA sequence: TGTGCCACCAGCAGAGCCCTCGGGCGGGGGGGACACAATGAGCAGTTCTTC. Amino acids: CATSRALGRGGHNEQFF.

V usage is TRBV6-5 and J usage is TRBJ1-4; 8 bases are shared with TRBD1. CDR3 length equals 15 residues. V was pared by 6 bases and J by 5 bases, with 8 bases of the junction left unmatched. CDR1 MNHEY and CDR2 SVGAGI come from the germline V gene. The CDR3 loop is CASSRDRGVNEKLFF. The CDR3 nucleotides are TGTGCCAGCAGCCGAGACAGGGGAGTGAATGAAAAACTGTTTTTT.

The chain recombines TRBV5-1 with TRBJ2-3, with 8 bases identical to TRBD2. This CDR3 is 16 amino acids long. V was pared by 7 bases and J by 2 bases, with 12 bases of the junction left unmatched. Germline V gene lookup returns CDR1 SGHRS and CDR2 YFSETQ. CDR3 in amino acids: CASWGGAGGPTDTQYF. DNA for the CDR3: TGCGCCAGCTGGGGGGGGGCGGGAGGCCCCACAGATACGCAGTATTTT.

The V call is TRBV29-1, the J call TRBJ2-1; the match to TRBD2 covers 12 bases. Germline trimming cut 2 bases from V and 5 bases from J; bases unmatched to any gene: 7. The CDR3 runs to 16 residues. Germline lookup yields CDR1 SQVTM and CDR2 ANQGSEA. Here the CDR3 reads CSVEKGLAGGNNEQFF. CDR3 DNA sequence: TGCAGCGTTGAAAAGGGACTAGCGGGTGGGAACAATGAGCAGTTCTTC.

The rearrangement joins TRBV28 to TRBJ1-2; 9 nucleotides match TRBD1. This CDR3 has 14 residues. Germline V gives CDR1 MDHEN, CDR2 SYDVKM. V trimming: 6 bases; J trimming: 8 bases; junction bases outside the gene matches: 10. CDR3 sequence (DNA): TGTGCCAGCAGGGGGACAGGGCCAAACTTCGGCTACACCTTC. Translated: CASRGTGPNFGYTF.

The rearrangement uses TRBV19 and TRBJ2-1, with 8 positions matching TRBD2. Per the germline V gene, CDR1 is LNHDA and CDR2 is SQIVND (reference sequence). This CDR3 contains 13 residues. Trimming cost V 6 bases and J 5 bases; bases outside gene matches: 3. The CDR3 spells CASSPGLDNEQFF. In nucleotides, the CDR3 is TGTGCCAGTAGCCCGGGACTAGACAATGAGCAGTTCTTC.

The rearrangement links TRBV6-5 to TRBJ2-2; the D is unclear. The CDR3 consists of 12 residues. V was cut by 8 bases and J by 8 bases, with 12 bases left in between. Germline V gene lookup returns CDR1 MNHEY and CDR2 SVGAGI. The CDR3 spells CASSTLAGELFF. CDR3 in DNA: TGTGCCAGCTCCACCCTGGCAGGGGAGCTGTTTTTT.

J is TRBJ1-1 and V is TRBV5-6; TRBD1 might be the D (6 bases). Germline assignment: CDR1 SGHDT and CDR2 YYEEEE. Trimming removed 4 bases from V and 10 bases from J, with 14 bases in between. This CDR3 comprises 12 residues. CDR3 sequence reads: CASSRGGYAAFF. The CDR3 nucleotides are TGTGCCAGCAGCAGAGGGGGATATGCAGCTTTCTTT.

This chain uses TRBV25-1 with TRBJ1-1, with 7 bases that match TRBD1. V shed 1 base and J 0 bases; nucleotides not matched to a gene: 2. Germline lookup yields CDR1 MGHDK and CDR2 SYGVNS. CDR3 length: 15 residues. CDR3 in amino acids: CASSEFQGVNTEAFF. The CDR3 region has the DNA TGTGCCAGCAGTGAATTTCAGGGGGTGAACACTGAAGCTTTCTTT.

The chain carries TRBV5-6 and TRBJ2-5; 9 nucleotides agree with TRBD1. Trimming cost V 1 base and J 4 bases; bases outside gene matches: 5. CDR1 SGHDT and CDR2 YYEEEE come from the germline V gene. This CDR3 region has 15 residues. CDR3 DNA sequence: TGTGCCAGCAGCTTGAGGGGACAGGGAAGAGAGACCCAGTACTTC. Translated, it gives CASSLRGQGRETQYF.

The chain carries TRBV27 and TRBJ2-3; D call uncertain. V was shortened by 1 base and J by 4 bases, with 6 bases between the two germline ends. Per the germline V gene, CDR1 is MNHEY and CDR2 is SMNVEV (reference sequence). The CDR3 sequence is 13 residues long. The CDR3 sequence: CASSLLVPDTQYF. In DNA, the CDR3 is TGTGCCAGCAGTTTATTAGTCCCAGATACGCAGTATTTT.

This chain uses TRBV19 with TRBJ2-7, with 12 nucleotides matching TRBD2. Trimming at V came to 7 bases and at J to 5 bases, leaving 9 bases not matched to a gene. This CDR3 region has 15 residues. Germline V gene sequence: CDR1 LNHDA, CDR2 SQIVND (reference sequence). The CDR3 coding sequence is TGTGCCAGTATGGCTAGCGGGGGGGGTCTTCACGAGCAGTACTTC. It is translated as CASMASGGGLHEQYF. The variable domain in full, with the rest retrieved from reference TRBV19 and TRBJ2-7, is DGGITQSPKYLFRKEGQNVTLSCEQNLNHDAMYWYRQDPGQGLRLIYYSQIVNDFQKGDIAEGYSVSREKKESFPLTVTSAQKNPTAFYLCASMASGGGLHEQYFGPGTRLTVT.

The chain couples TRBV18 to TRBJ1-3; D gene unclear. Germline assignment: CDR1 KGHSH and CDR2 LQKENI. This CDR3 comprises 16 residues. Trimming took 1 base from V and 0 from J, leaving 10 bases between them. CDR3 amino acids: CASSPQYGDSGNTIYF. The CDR3 nucleotides read TGTGCCAGCTCACCACAATACGGGGACTCTGGAAACACCATATATTTT.

CDR3 sequence (DNA): TGTGCCAGCAGCCAAGATCCCGACGTATCTAGTGAAAAACTGTTTTTT. It specifies CASSQDPDVSSEKLFF. The J gene is TRBJ1-4, the V gene TRBV3-1 (or the pseudogene TRBV3-2); the D is unclear. V lost 0 bases and J 7 bases, leaving 15 bases between the germline ends. The CDR3 length is 16 residues. Germline-derived CDR1 and CDR2 are LGHDT and YNNKEL (reference sequence).